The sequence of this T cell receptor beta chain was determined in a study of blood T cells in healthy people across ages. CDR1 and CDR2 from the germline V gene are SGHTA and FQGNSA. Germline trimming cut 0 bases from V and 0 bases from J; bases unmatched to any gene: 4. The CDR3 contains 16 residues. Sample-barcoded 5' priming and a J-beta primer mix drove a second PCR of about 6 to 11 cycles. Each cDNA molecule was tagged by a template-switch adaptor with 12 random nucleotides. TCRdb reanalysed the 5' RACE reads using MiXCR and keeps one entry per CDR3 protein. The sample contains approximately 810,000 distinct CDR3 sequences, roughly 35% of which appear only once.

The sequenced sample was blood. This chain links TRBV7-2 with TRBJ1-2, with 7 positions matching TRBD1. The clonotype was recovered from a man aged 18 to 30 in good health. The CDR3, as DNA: TGTGCCAGCAGCTTAGCCGGGACAGCAGCTAACTATGGCTACACCTTC. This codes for CASSLAGTAANYGYTF.